The 27 T cell receptor beta chains reported below all come from one sample, sequenced in a study of shared clonotypes between healthy human individuals. TCRdb keeps only in-frame clones here, not all; method: immunoSEQ multiplex PCR. The sample gives around 550,000 clones, approximately 95% of which show up once; 0.11% is in the top ten. CD8 cells classed as naive were CD45RO-negative and positively selected for CCR7, excluding terminally differentiated effector memory CD45RA+ cells. Specimen: naive CD8+ T cells sorted from blood. The receptors were gathered from a woman in her thirties in good health.

This chain connects TRBV28 to TRBJ2-1; possibly TRBD1 for D (6 bases). V was trimmed by 7 bases and J by 3 bases, leaving 19 bases between them. CDR1 and CDR2 (germline): MDHEN, SYDVKM. This CDR3 spans 16 amino acids. CDR3 in DNA: TGTGCCAGCAACGAGGCAGGAAAGGGGGTCTACAATGAGCAGTTCTTC. The encoded protein is CASNEAGKGVYNEQFF.

The V call is TRBV28, the J call TRBJ2-7; a weak D match, TRBD1 (6 bases). The V gene lost 8 bases and the J gene lost 0 bases, with 14 bases spanning the gap. This CDR3 has 14 residues. CDR1 MDHEN and CDR2 SYDVKM come from the germline V gene. The CDR3: CASDWVRGSYEQYF. In DNA, the CDR3 is TGTGCCAGCGATTGGGTCAGGGGCTCCTACGAGCAGTACTTC.

As for this clone: The same CDR3 also results from other DNA sequences found in this sample. The chain is built from TRBV4-2 and TRBJ1-3, with 7 bases lining up with TRBD1. From germline, CDR1 is LGHNA and CDR2 YNFKEQ. The trim removed 3 bases at V and 3 bases at J, leaving 5 bases unmatched. The CDR3 consists of 15 residues. CDR3 bases: TGTGCCAGCAGCCAGACGAGGGGGCATGGAAACACCATATATTTT. Amino acids: CASSQTRGHGNTIYF.

The V and J genes are TRBV11-2 and TRBJ2-4; D possibly corresponds to TRBD2 (6 bases). Trimming cost V 6 bases and J 6 bases, with 9 bases left between them. CDR1 is SGHAT, CDR2 FQNNGV, per germline. This CDR3 is built from 12 residues. The CDR3 sequence: CASSSGGNIQYF. The DNA for the CDR3 is TGTGCCAGCAGTAGCGGTGGAAACATTCAGTACTTC.

This chain uses TRBV7-9 with TRBJ2-7; 7 positions agree with TRBD1. Unmatched junction bases numbered 17, after V lost 8 bases and J lost 7 bases. Germline lookup yields CDR1 SEHNR and CDR2 FQNEAQ (reference sequence). This CDR3 spans 15 amino acids. The CDR3 loop is CASALPGQSFREQYF. CDR3 bases: TGTGCCAGCGCCCTACCGGGACAGTCCTTTCGGGAGCAGTACTTC. The variable domain in full, completed from reference TRBV7-9 and TRBJ2-7, reads DTGVSQNPRHKITKRGQNVTFRCDPISEHNRLYWYRQTLGQGPEFLTYFQNEAQLEKSRLLSDRFSAERPKGSFSTLEIQRTEQGDSAMYLCASALPGQSFREQYFGPGTRLTVT.

The chain links TRBV27 to TRBJ1-1; possible D gene TRBD1, 5 bases. Per germline, CDR1 MNHEY and CDR2 SMNVEV (reference sequence). V lost 4 bases to trimming and J lost 1 base, with 10 bases between them. The CDR3 sequence is 14 residues long. CDR3 nucleotides: TGTGCCAGCAGTTGGGGGTCCAGGAACACTGAAGCTTTCTTT. It encodes CASSWGSRNTEAFF.

This clone was seen once. The chain carries TRBV28 and TRBJ1-5, with 10 bases matching TRBD1. The CDR3 is made up of 16 amino acids. Germline CDR1 MDHEN, CDR2 SYDVKM. V shed 4 bases and J 6 bases; nucleotides not matched to a gene: 9. CDR3 region: CASSYRDRGFFQPQHF. DNA of the CDR3: TGTGCCAGCAGTTACCGGGACAGGGGTTTTTTTCAGCCCCAGCATTTT.

CDR3 DNA: TGTGCCAGCAGTTTATCTTGGGGGTATGGCTACACCTTC. Protein product: CASSLSWGYGYTF. The chain is built from TRBV27 and TRBJ1-2; D is perhaps TRBD1 (5 bases). Per the germline V gene, CDR1 is MNHEY and CDR2 is SMNVEV (reference sequence). Trimming cost V 0 bases and J 5 bases, with 7 bases left between them. This CDR3 region has 13 residues.

This chain connects TRBV15 to TRBJ2-1, with 10 bases matching TRBD1. CDR3 length: 14 amino acids. Trimming took 8 bases from V and 7 from J; bases not matched to a gene: 8. Germline V gene lookup returns CDR1 LNHNV and CDR2 YYDKDF (reference sequence). The CDR3: CATAMDRGVNEQFF. The CDR3 DNA is TGTGCCACCGCTATGGACAGGGGGGTGAATGAGCAGTTCTTC.

The chain employs TRBV6-5 and TRBJ1-1; D not resolved. CDR1 is MNHEY, CDR2 SVGAGI, per germline. With 4 bases removed from V and 0 bases from J, the gap between germline ends came to 6 bases. This CDR3 comprises 13 residues. Written as DNA, the CDR3 is TGTGCCAGCAGTTTCGAGGTGAACACTGAAGCTTTCTTT. Protein: CASSFEVNTEAFF.

The rearrangement joins TRBV11-3 to TRBJ2-2, with 7 bases lining up with TRBD2. Germline CDR1 and CDR2: SGHNT and YENEEA. CDR3 length: 13 amino acids. The V and J ends lost 4 bases and 5 bases, in that order; junction bases with no gene match: 1. The CDR3 region has the DNA TGTGCCAGCAGCTCGGGGGGAACCGGGGAGCTGTTTTTT. Protein: CASSSGGTGELFF.

The chain links TRBV9 to TRBJ2-3; D possibly corresponds to TRBD2 (5 bases). CDR3 length: 15 residues. Germline V gives CDR1 SGDLS, CDR2 YYNGEE. V was clipped by 0 bases and J by 4 bases, with 12 bases between them. CDR3 sequence: CASSVESERADTQYF. The DNA for the CDR3 is TGTGCCAGCAGCGTAGAGTCCGAGAGGGCAGATACGCAGTATTTT.

V and J are TRBV5-6 and TRBJ2-3; 10 bases line up with TRBD1. In germline, CDR1 is SGHDT, CDR2 YYEEEE. This CDR3 is 17 amino acids long. Trimming removed 4 bases from V and 2 bases from J; junction bases left unmatched: 10. CDR3 loop: CASSVLTGGADTDTQYF. In nucleotides, the CDR3 is TGTGCCAGCAGCGTGCTGACAGGGGGCGCTGACACAGATACGCAGTATTTT.

V gene TRBV28 combines with J gene TRBJ2-7; no reliable D call. CDR3 length equals 14 residues. V was trimmed by 6 bases and J by 3 bases, leaving 15 bases between them. Germline loops: CDR1 MDHEN, CDR2 SYDVKM. This CDR3 reads CASSLIDLLYEQYF. CDR3 DNA sequence: TGTGCCAGCAGCTTGATCGACCTTCTCTACGAGCAGTACTTC.

The rearrangement joins TRBV10-2 to TRBJ1-1, with D maybe TRBD1 (6 bases). Trimming cost V 0 bases and J 3 bases, with 8 bases left between them. CDR1 is WSHSY, CDR2 SAAADI, per germline. CDR3 length: 14 residues. In nucleotides, the CDR3 is TGCGCCAGCAGTGAGTCGAAGGGGGACACTGAAGCTTTCTTT. Translated, it gives CASSESKGDTEAFF.

The chain employs TRBV2 and TRBJ2-1; D is ambiguous. The germline gives CDR1 SNHLY, CDR2 FYNNEI. The germline V and J ends were trimmed by 0 bases and 6 bases, with 6 bases remaining between them. The CDR3 length is 13 residues. This CDR3 reads CASSEAQTNEQFF. The CDR3 DNA sequence: TGTGCCAGCAGTGAAGCGCAGACCAATGAGCAGTTCTTC.

This chain links TRBV5-4 with TRBJ2-2; the D gene could be TRBD1 or TRBD2 (5 bases each). The ends were cut back, 0 bases at V and 7 bases at J, with 10 bases in the middle. CDR1 and CDR2 from the germline V gene are SGHNT and YYREEE (reference sequence). The CDR3 runs to 14 residues. The DNA of the CDR3 is TGTGCCAGCAGCTTGGACGGGGCGGGCGGGGAGCTGTTTTTT. Protein product: CASSLDGAGGELFF.

The chain joins TRBV6-1 to TRBJ1-5; 12 nucleotides agree with TRBD1. V was pared by 6 bases and J by 4 bases, with 4 bases of the junction left unmatched. The CDR3 has 15 residues. The germline CDR1 and CDR2 sequences are MNHNS and SASEGT. The CDR3 sequence: CASSWDRGPNQPQHF. The CDR3 nucleotides are TGTGCCAGCAGCTGGGACAGGGGGCCGAATCAGCCCCAGCATTTT.

The rearrangement uses TRBV2 and TRBJ2-5, with D tentatively TRBD1 (6 bases). Germline V gene data show CDR1 as SNHLY and CDR2 as FYNNEI. The CDR3 runs to 13 residues. V was clipped by 6 bases and J by 5 bases, with 13 bases between them. The CDR3 DNA follows: TGTGCCAGCAGATACAGGGCCTCGGAGACCCAGTACTTC. Translating gives CASRYRASETQYF.

The chain has TRBV7-9 and TRBJ2-5, with no clear D. The CDR3 extends over 15 amino acids. Trimming removed 6 bases at V and 5 bases at J, with 19 bases between. The germline V gene encodes CDR1 SEHNR and CDR2 FQNEAQ (reference sequence). The CDR3 coding sequence is TGTGCCAGCAGGTCAAGCACTATGTCTTACGAGACCCAGTACTTC. It encodes CASRSSTMSYETQYF.

The V gene is TRBV10-3, the J gene TRBJ1-1, with 8 bases that match TRBD1. After removal of 10 bases from V and 3 bases from J, the junction contained 7 bases not matched to a gene. The germline CDR1 and CDR2 sequences are ENHRY and SYGVKD. This CDR3 contains 13 residues. The CDR3, as DNA: TGTGCCACTCCAGGGGGCGCAGACACTGAAGCTTTCTTT. This codes for CATPGGADTEAFF.

The chain has TRBV4-1 and TRBJ2-7; a weak D match, TRBD2 (7 bases). The CDR3 sequence is 15 residues long. The germline gives CDR1 MGHRA, CDR2 YSYEKL. Trimming left V 0 bases short and J 5 bases short, with 14 bases between. As DNA, the CDR3 is TGCGCCAGCAGCCAAGATGGGGGGGCAGGGAACGAGCAGTACTTC. Its protein is CASSQDGGAGNEQYF.

The chain combines TRBV4-1 with TRBJ2-7; 12 bases are a match to TRBD1. The V gene's germline CDR1 is MGHRA and CDR2 YSYEKL. V gave up 4 bases and J gave up 0 bases; unmatched junction bases: 1. CDR3 length: 15 amino acids. In DNA form, the CDR3 reads TGCGCCAGCAGCCTGGGACAGGGGGCCTCCTACGAGCAGTACTTC. Translation gives CASSLGQGASYEQYF.

The gene calls are TRBV4-2 and TRBJ2-1, with TRBD2 identical over 10 bases. The V and J ends lost 7 bases and 9 bases, in that order; junction bases with no gene match: 9. This CDR3 has 14 amino acids. Per germline, CDR1 LGHNA and CDR2 YNFKEQ. The CDR3 nucleotides are TGTGCCAGCACGTTAGCGGGAGGAAGCAGTGAGCAGTTCTTC. Protein sequence: CASTLAGGSSEQFF.

V gene TRBV21-1 combines with J gene TRBJ1-2; the table calls TRBD1, which could not be checked here. TRBV21-1 is an annotated pseudogene. CDR3 size: 17 residues. The CDR3, as DNA: TGTGCCAGCCGCCCTCTTGCCGGGACAGGAACTATCTATGGCTACACCTTC. Amino acids: CASRPLAGTGTIYGYTF.

The chain uses TRBV29-1 and TRBJ1-2; tentatively, D is TRBD1 (5 bases). This CDR3 region has 12 residues. Trimming removed 4 bases from V and 6 bases from J, with 12 bases in between. CDR1 is SQVTM, CDR2 ANQGSEA, per germline. The CDR3 nucleotides are TGCAGCGTTGTCTCGGGGCCAAATGGCTACACCTTC. Amino acid sequence: CSVVSGPNGYTF.

The gene calls are TRBV27 and TRBJ1-1; possibly TRBD1 for D (5 bases). The V gene's germline CDR1 is MNHEY and CDR2 SMNVEV (reference sequence). The CDR3 has 13 residues. The V end was cut by 6 bases, the J end by 3 bases, with 11 bases between. The CDR3 DNA reads TGTGCCAGCAGACGACGGGGGGACACTGAAGCTTTCTTT. Its translation is CASRRRGDTEAFF.